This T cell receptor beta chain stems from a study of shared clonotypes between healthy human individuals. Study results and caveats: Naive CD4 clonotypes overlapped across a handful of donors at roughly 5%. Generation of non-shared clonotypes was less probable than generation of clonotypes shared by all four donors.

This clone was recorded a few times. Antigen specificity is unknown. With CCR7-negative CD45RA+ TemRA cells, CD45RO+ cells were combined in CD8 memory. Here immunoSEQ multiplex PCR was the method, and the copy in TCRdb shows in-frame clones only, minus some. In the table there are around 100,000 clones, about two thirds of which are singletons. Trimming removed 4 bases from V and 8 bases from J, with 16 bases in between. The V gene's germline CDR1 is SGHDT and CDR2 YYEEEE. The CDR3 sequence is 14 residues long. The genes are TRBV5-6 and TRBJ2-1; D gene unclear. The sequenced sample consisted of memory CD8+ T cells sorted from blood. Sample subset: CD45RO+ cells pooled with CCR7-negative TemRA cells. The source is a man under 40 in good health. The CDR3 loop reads CASSLGSTGDEQFF. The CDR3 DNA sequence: TGTGCCAGCAGCCTTGGATCAACTGGCGATGAGCAGTTCTTC.